This entry lists 32 T cell receptor beta chains sequenced from one sample in a study of blood T cell repertoires in COVID-19. Clones were sequenced by immunoSEQ multiplex PCR, and TCRdb holds only the in-frame ones, with some missing. The table includes about 210,000 clones, more than 85% detected once. Material for sequencing was peripheral blood. Receptor source: a man aged 35 to 55 with acute or convalescent COVID-19.

J is TRBJ1-4 and V is TRBV27; D gene uncertain. The CDR3 is 14 residues long. The germline CDR1 and CDR2 sequences are MNHEY and SMNVEV (reference sequence). V lost 2 bases, J lost 4 bases, and 8 bases lay in between. The CDR3 coding sequence is TGTGCCAGCAGTTTAGGACTCCGTAATGAAAAACTGTTTTTT. This codes for CASSLGLRNEKLFF. The variable domain in full, with the rest retrieved from reference TRBV27 and TRBJ1-4, is EAQVTQNPRYLITVTGKKLTVTCSQNMNHEYMSWYRQDPGLGLRQIYYSMNVEVTDKGDVPEGYKVSRKEKRNFPLILESPSPNQTSLYFCASSLGLRNEKLFFGSGTQLSVL.

CDR3 in amino acids: CASSTTGRAEKLFF. The CDR3 DNA follows: TGTGCCAGCAGCACGACAGGGCGGGCGGAAAAACTGTTTTTT. This chain links TRBV5-4 with TRBJ1-4; 7 bases agree with TRBD1. This CDR3 contains 14 residues. V dropped 4 bases and J dropped 8; count of bases not matched to a gene: 8. Germline V gene lookup returns CDR1 SGHNT and CDR2 YYREEE (reference sequence).

This sequence joins TRBV27 and TRBJ2-1, with 15 nucleotides matching TRBD2. The CDR3 extends over 17 amino acids. V shed 3 bases, J shed 7 bases, and the junction held 7 bases outside the gene matches. Per germline, CDR1 MNHEY and CDR2 SMNVEV (reference sequence). The CDR3 DNA reads as TGTGCCAGCAGTTTGTTCGCGGGACTAGCGGGGGGTAATGAGCAGTTCTTC. Translation: CASSLFAGLAGGNEQFF.

J is TRBJ2-5 and V is TRBV5-1; D uncertain. This CDR3 has 13 amino acids. The V and J ends lost 3 bases and 5 bases respectively, with 11 bases between them. The V gene's germline CDR1 is SGHRS and CDR2 YFSETQ. The CDR3 DNA follows: TGCGCCAGCAGCTCTTTAGCTTCGGAGACCCAGTACTTC. This codes for CASSSLASETQYF.

The rearrangement joins TRBV6-5 to TRBJ1-1; D is perhaps TRBD1 (6 bases). Germline loops: CDR1 MNHEY, CDR2 SVGAGI. CDR3 length: 14 amino acids. Trimming cost V 0 bases and J 5 bases, with 10 bases left between them. CDR3 sequence reads: CASSYSPGVTEAFF. CDR3 coding DNA: TGTGCCAGCAGTTACTCCCCAGGGGTAACTGAAGCTTTCTTT.

This CDR3 reads CASSLSPGGNTGELFF. DNA for the CDR3: TGTGCCAGCAGCTTAAGCCCCGGAGGGAACACCGGGGAGCTGTTTTTT. The rearrangement links TRBV11-2 to TRBJ2-2; perhaps TRBD2 as D (5 bases). Trimming cost V 2 bases and J 1 base, with 11 bases left between them. The CDR3 has 16 amino acids. Germline CDR1 is SGHAT and CDR2 is FQNNGV.

This chain connects TRBV9 to TRBJ1-6, with 7 bases fitting TRBD1. V was clipped by 2 bases and J by 10 bases; unmatched bases: 12. The CDR3 is 16 residues long. Per the germline V gene, CDR1 is SGDLS and CDR2 is YYNGEE. CDR3 protein: CASSVRTGGGSSPLHF. CDR3 nucleotides: TGTGCCAGCAGCGTCAGGACAGGAGGAGGAAGCTCACCCCTCCACTTT.

There are a few counts of this clone. The V gene is TRBV4-1, the J gene TRBJ2-5; D ambiguous. The length of the CDR3 is 14 residues. Germline V CDR1 and CDR2: MGHRA, YSYEKL. Trimming stripped 5 bases from V and 4 bases from J, with 14 bases between. CDR3 region: CASSSRVHPETQYF. The CDR3, as DNA: TGCGCCAGCAGCTCCCGGGTACACCCAGAGACCCAGTACTTC.

The rearrangement joins TRBV12-3 or TRBV12-4 to TRBJ2-1; perhaps TRBD1 as D (5 bases). The CDR3 length is 12 residues. The V end was cut by 7 bases, the J end by 8 bases, with 12 bases between. CDR3 coding DNA: TGTGCCAGCACCCTGGGGCTGGATGAGCAGTTCTTC. It codes for CASTLGLDEQFF.

This clone has only one observation. The rearrangement uses TRBV2 and TRBJ2-3; tentative D call: TRBD1 (6 bases). V was shortened by 6 bases and J by 6 bases, with 13 bases between the two germline ends. The CDR3 is 13 residues long. Germline V gene data show CDR1 as SNHLY and CDR2 as FYNNEI. The CDR3: CASRRTEADTQYF. In DNA form, the CDR3 reads TGTGCCAGCAGGAGGACAGAGGCTGATACGCAGTATTTT.

The chain is built from TRBV4-1 and TRBJ2-7, with a tentative D call TRBD2 (6 bases). Trimming took 3 bases from V and 5 from J, leaving 11 bases between them. CDR1 is MGHRA, CDR2 YSYEKL, per germline. The length of the CDR3 is 13 residues. This CDR3 is CASSHRAGHEQYF. CDR3 DNA sequence: TGCGCCAGCAGCCATAGAGCGGGCCACGAGCAGTACTTC.

The chain couples TRBV19 to TRBJ2-3, with TRBD1 matching over 9 bases. The germline V gene encodes CDR1 LNHDA and CDR2 SQIVND (reference sequence). With V trimmed by 6 bases and J by 7 bases, 8 bases remained unmatched. The CDR3 length is 14 residues. The CDR3 DNA sequence: TGTGCCAGTAGCTTGGGACAGGGAATGAATACGCAGTATTTT. Its translation: CASSLGQGMNTQYF.

The chain links TRBV18 to TRBJ2-3; D possibly corresponds to TRBD1 (6 bases). Germline CDR1 reads KGHSH; CDR2 reads LQKENI. The CDR3 loop spans 14 amino acids. V was trimmed by 3 bases and J by 2 bases, leaving 9 bases between them. The CDR3 spells CASSPGQPTDTQYF. In DNA, the CDR3 is TGTGCCAGCTCACCCGGACAGCCCACAGATACGCAGTATTTT.

The chain uses TRBV10-3 and TRBJ2-6; tentatively, D is TRBD1 (6 bases). The CDR3 has 21 residues. Trimming stripped 5 bases from V and 0 bases from J, with 26 bases between. Germline-derived CDR1 and CDR2 are ENHRY and SYGVKD. CDR3 amino acids: CAISKGPRGGTFSSGANVLTF. The CDR3 DNA reads as TGTGCCATCAGTAAAGGGCCCAGAGGGGGTACCTTTAGCTCTGGGGCCAACGTCCTGACTTTC.

This rearrangement joins TRBV30 to TRBJ2-7; TRBD1 matches 7 bases. J was trimmed by 6 bases and V by 5 bases; bases with no gene match: 7. Per germline, CDR1 GTSNPN and CDR2 SVGIG (reference sequence). The CDR3 runs to 12 residues. CDR3 bases: TGTGCCTGGGCAAAACAGGGGCTCGAGCAGTACTTC. Encoded protein: CAWAKQGLEQYF.

This clone was detected only once. The V and J genes are TRBV5-1 and TRBJ2-7; 7 bases map to TRBD1. The V and J ends lost 7 bases and 0 bases, in that order; junction bases with no gene match: 4. This CDR3 spans 13 amino acids. Germline V CDR1 and CDR2: SGHRS, YFSETQ. The CDR3 region has the DNA TGCGCCAGCGGGACAGCCAGCTCCTACGAGCAGTACTTC. Translation: CASGTASSYEQYF. The full variable domain, its missing parts supplied by reference TRBV5-1 and TRBJ2-7, is KAGVTQTPRYLIKTRGQQVTLSCSPISGHRSVSWYQQTPGQGLQFLFEYFSETQRNKGNFPGRFSGRQFSNSRSEMNVSTLELGDSALYLCASGTASSYEQYFGPGTRLTVT.

This chain links TRBV5-1 with TRBJ2-3; TRBD1 aligns across 9 bases. The CDR3 loop spans 15 amino acids. CDR1 and CDR2 from the germline V gene are SGHRS and YFSETQ. The V segment lost 0 bases and the J segment 4 bases; nucleotides outside the gene matches: 3. The CDR3 DNA reads TGCGCCAGCAGCTTGGGGACAGGGGATTCAGATACGCAGTATTTT. This codes for CASSLGTGDSDTQYF.

The chain is built from TRBV15 and TRBJ2-5; no clear D. Trimming took off 4 bases at V and 14 bases at J, with 20 bases between the two ends. This CDR3 is built from 13 residues. Germline-derived CDR1 and CDR2 are LNHNV and YYDKDF (reference sequence). CDR3 DNA: TGTGCCACCAGCATCAAAAACGACTTCGCTCCCTACTTC. This gives the protein CATSIKNDFAPYF.

A remark on this clone: The sample holds other DNA sequences that translate to the same CDR3. CDR3 loop: CASRRGDREETQYF. DNA of the CDR3: TGTGCCAGCAGACGTGGCGACAGGGAAGAGACCCAGTACTTC. The chain couples TRBV28 to TRBJ2-5; 7 bases agree with TRBD1. Germline V gene data show CDR1 as MDHEN and CDR2 as SYDVKM. CDR3 size: 14 residues. V lost 6 bases to trimming and J lost 3 bases; unmatched junction nucleotides: 7.

The chain carries TRBV28 and TRBJ2-1, with 7 bases fitting TRBD1. Germline trimming cut 3 bases from V and 11 bases from J; bases unmatched to any gene: 10. The V gene's germline CDR1 is MDHEN and CDR2 SYDVKM. The CDR3 loop spans 14 amino acids. Here the CDR3 DNA reads TGTGCCAGCAGTTTCCCACTAAGGGGGCCGAAGCAGTTCTTC. It translates to CASSFPLRGPKQFF.

This sequence joins TRBV9 and TRBJ2-7, with TRBD2 matching over 12 bases. The CDR3 length is 15 residues. J gave up 2 bases and V 0 bases, and 0 bases lay outside the gene matches. The germline V gene has CDR1 SGDLS and CDR2 YYNGEE. CDR3 sequence: CASSVGLAGAYEQYF. The CDR3 region has the DNA TGTGCCAGCAGCGTAGGACTAGCGGGAGCCTACGAGCAGTACTTC.

The J gene is TRBJ1-1, the V gene TRBV4-2, with a weak D call TRBD1 (6 bases). This CDR3 spans 16 amino acids. The V end was cut by 6 bases, the J end by 3 bases, with 20 bases between. Germline loops: CDR1 LGHNA, CDR2 YNFKEQ. The CDR3 nucleotides read TGTGCCAGCAGGGCTAGATCCGGGGGGCTCGACACTGAAGCTTTCTTT. Translation gives CASRARSGGLDTEAFF.

This clone was seen only once. The J gene is TRBJ2-3, the V gene TRBV27; D might be TRBD1 (6 bases). Germline lookup yields CDR1 MNHEY and CDR2 SMNVEV (reference sequence). V lost 6 bases, J lost 6 bases, and 19 bases lay in between. The length of the CDR3 is 15 residues. This CDR3 reads CASSPRGIPGDTQYF. The CDR3 region has the DNA TGTGCCAGCAGCCCTAGGGGGATCCCGGGGGATACGCAGTATTTT.

This clone has only one observation. This rearrangement joins TRBV2 to TRBJ1-3, with 7 nucleotides matching TRBD1. Germline V gene lookup returns CDR1 SNHLY and CDR2 FYNNEI. With 6 bases clipped from V and 11 bases from J, the junction kept 10 bases outside the gene matches. The CDR3 is 13 residues long. CDR3 loop: CASRAMTGTAIYF. The DNA for the CDR3 is TGTGCCAGCAGGGCAATGACAGGGACTGCCATATATTTT.

The chain is built from TRBV10-3 and TRBJ2-5; 7 bases match TRBD1. Trimming removed 5 bases from V and 5 bases from J; junction bases left unmatched: 8. The germline V gene has CDR1 ENHRY and CDR2 SYGVKD. This CDR3 region has 14 residues. This CDR3 is CAISFDRDRETQYF. The CDR3 region has the DNA TGTGCCATCAGTTTCGACAGGGATCGGGAGACCCAGTACTTC.

In DNA form, the CDR3 reads TGTGCCAGCAGCCCCTTGGGGGGACAAGAGACCCAGTACTTC. Its translation: CASSPLGGQETQYF. J is TRBJ2-5 and V is TRBV7-2, with D tentatively TRBD2 (6 bases). The CDR3 has 14 residues. V dropped 5 bases and J dropped 2 bases, with 12 bases sitting between them. Looked up from germline, CDR1 is SGHTA and CDR2 is FQGNSA.

V is TRBV15 and J is TRBJ2-7; 8 bases fit TRBD1. Looked up from germline, CDR1 is LNHNV and CDR2 is YYDKDF (reference sequence). After removal of 3 bases from V and 2 bases from J, the junction contained 12 bases not matched to a gene. The CDR3 runs 17 residues. The CDR3 nucleotides read TGTGCCACCAGCAGGGGGGTCGGGACAGGTGGTCCCTACGAGCAGTACTTC. Translating gives CATSRGVGTGGPYEQYF.

The chain carries TRBV6-6 and TRBJ2-3; the match to TRBD1 covers 7 bases. There are 16 residues in the CDR3. Germline V gene lookup returns CDR1 MNHNY and CDR2 SVGAGI (reference sequence). J was trimmed by 3 bases and V by 7 bases; bases with no gene match: 13. The CDR3 reads CASTTLQGKVTDTQYF. In DNA form, the CDR3 reads TGTGCCAGCACCACATTACAGGGGAAGGTGACAGATACGCAGTATTTT.

The V call is TRBV3-1 (or the pseudogene TRBV3-2), the J call TRBJ2-1, with D possibly matching TRBD2 (5 bases). The V gene lost 4 bases and the J gene lost 5 bases, with 9 bases spanning the gap. CDR1 is LGHDT and CDR2 is YNNKEL in the germline V gene (reference sequence). CDR3 size: 13 residues. Here the CDR3 DNA reads TGTGCCAGCAGCCTGAGGGCGGACAATGAGCAGTTCTTC. Its translation: CASSLRADNEQFF.

The rearrangement joins TRBV9 to TRBJ2-3; D is undetermined. The CDR3 totals 13 residues. Trimming left V 5 bases short and J 1 base short, with 8 bases between. CDR1 SGDLS and CDR2 YYNGEE come from the germline V gene. The CDR3 DNA reads TGTGCCAGCAGTCCATCGGGCACAGATACGCAGTATTTT. This encodes CASSPSGTDTQYF.

This chain links TRBV7-2 with TRBJ1-1, with D unclear. The germline CDR1 and CDR2 sequences are SGHTA and FQGNSA. V shed 1 base and J shed 5 bases, with 14 bases lying between them. This CDR3 is 15 amino acids long. The DNA of the CDR3 is TGTGCCAGCAGCTTAGTTGGCCCAACGGGGACTGAAGCTTTCTTT. Its translation is CASSLVGPTGTEAFF.

The chain links TRBV19 to TRBJ1-2, with D perhaps TRBD1 (6 bases). Germline V CDR1 and CDR2: LNHDA, SQIVND (reference sequence). V gave up 4 bases and J gave up 2 bases, with 26 bases separating them. The CDR3 covers 19 residues. The CDR3 region is CASSTHTTGLQAENYGYTF. In DNA form, the CDR3 reads TGTGCCAGTAGTACCCATACGACAGGTCTTCAGGCCGAGAACTATGGCTACACCTTC.